A selection of T cell receptor beta chains follows, all from one sample in a study of cytomegalovirus exposure and HLA in healthy donors. The data were produced by immunoSEQ multiplex PCR, yet TCRdb's version contains in-frame clones alone and is incomplete. Of about 140,000 clones listed, approximately 71% were seen once; the top ten hold more than 9%. Sequencing input: PBMCs. Receptors originate from a man aged 25-45 years in good health and CMV-seropositive. The CDR3 runs from the conserved cysteine through the conserved F or W. Each record gives: D gene, V gene, clone size, J gene, CDR3 length, CDR3 DNA, CDR3 protein. A D gene is named only where the DNA matches it firmly. For some rows the clone size is stated as once, few or many, or as a class when expanded; others skip it.

D gene: .; V gene: TRBV7-6; clone size: .; J gene: TRBJ2-1; CDR3 length: 15; CDR3 DNA: TGTGCCAGCAGCCGTCTGCGAGGAACCTACAATGAGCAGTTCTTC; CDR3 protein: CASSRLRGTYNEQFF
D gene: .; V gene: TRBV19; clone size: few; J gene: TRBJ2-1; CDR3 length: 14; CDR3 DNA: TGTGCCAGTAGTGGGGGAGGTTCCTACAATGAGCAGTTCTTC; CDR3 protein: CASSGGGSYNEQFF
D gene: .; V gene: TRBV19; clone size: few; J gene: TRBJ2-7; CDR3 length: 14; CDR3 DNA: TGTGCCAGTAGTAGGGTCAGGGGCCCCTACGAGCAGTACTTC; CDR3 protein: CASSRVRGPYEQYF
D gene: .; V gene: TRBV7-9; clone size: .; J gene: TRBJ2-7; CDR3 length: 15; CDR3 DNA: TGTGCCAGCAGCCCCAGAGTAGGGGGATTCGCCGAGCAGTACTTC; CDR3 protein: CASSPRVGGFAEQYF
D gene: TRBD1; V gene: TRBV27; clone size: many; J gene: TRBJ2-3; CDR3 length: 15; CDR3 DNA: TGTGCCAGCAGTTCCACTCTCAGGGGGACAGATACGCAGTATTTT; CDR3 protein: CASSSTLRGTDTQYF
D gene: .; V gene: TRBV18; clone size: once; J gene: TRBJ2-1; CDR3 length: 17; CDR3 DNA: TGTGCCAGCTCAAAGTTCGACGCGGGCGAGGGCTACAATGAGCAGTTCTTC; CDR3 protein: CASSKFDAGEGYNEQFF
D gene: .; V gene: TRBV5-4; clone size: .; J gene: TRBJ1-1; CDR3 length: 15; CDR3 DNA: TGTGCCAGCAGCTTGGGGACAGCGGAGAACACTGAAGCTTTCTTT; CDR3 protein: CASSLGTAENTEAFF
D gene: TRBD1; V gene: TRBV5-1; clone size: .; J gene: TRBJ2-2; CDR3 length: 17; CDR3 DNA: TGCGCCAGCAGCTATGAGACAGGGGGGTTTGACACCGGGGAGCTGTTTTTT; CDR3 protein: CASSYETGGFDTGELFF
D gene: TRBD2; V gene: TRBV4-1; clone size: few; J gene: TRBJ2-1; CDR3 length: 13; CDR3 DNA: TGCGCCAGCAGCCGAACTAGCGGTACTGAGCAGTTCTTC; CDR3 protein: CASSRTSGTEQFF
D gene: .; V gene: TRBV11-2; clone size: .; J gene: TRBJ2-7; CDR3 length: 12; CDR3 DNA: TGTGCCAGCAGCTTCAGGCTCCACGAGCAGTACTTC; CDR3 protein: CASSFRLHEQYF
D gene: .; V gene: TRBV6-1; clone size: .; J gene: TRBJ2-6; CDR3 length: 15; CDR3 DNA: TGTGCCAGCAGGAGAGCCGCATCTGGGGCCAACGTCCTGACTTTC; CDR3 protein: CASRRAASGANVLTF
D gene: .; V gene: TRBV5-5; clone size: .; J gene: TRBJ2-3; CDR3 length: 16; CDR3 DNA: TGTGCCAGCAGCTTGGCCCCCTCAACCGAAGGGAGTACGCAGTATTTT; CDR3 protein: CASSLAPSTEGSTQYF
D gene: TRBD1; V gene: TRBV11-3; clone size: .; J gene: TRBJ2-1; CDR3 length: 18; CDR3 DNA: TGTGCCAGCAGCTCGTCCCCGGACAGGGCCGGCCGGGTCGGTGAGCAGTTCTTC; CDR3 protein: CASSSSPDRAGRVGEQFF
D gene: .; V gene: TRBV21-1; clone size: once; J gene: TRBJ2-7; CDR3 length: 9; CDR3 DNA: TGTGCCAGCGAAATCTTTGAGCACTTC; CDR3 protein: CASEIFEHF
D gene: .; V gene: TRBV5-1; clone size: once; J gene: TRBJ1-1; CDR3 length: 13; CDR3 DNA: TGCGCCAGCGCTGGCGGGGAAGGCACTGAAGCTTTCTTT; CDR3 protein: CASAGGEGTEAFF
D gene: .; V gene: TRBV10-3; clone size: .; J gene: TRBJ2-7; CDR3 length: 14; CDR3 DNA: TGTGCCATCAGTCCACAGGGATTCGTTCACGAGCAGTACTTC; CDR3 protein: CAISPQGFVHEQYF
D gene: TRBD1; V gene: TRBV5-1; clone size: .; J gene: TRBJ2-1; CDR3 length: 15; CDR3 DNA: TGCGCCAGCAGCTTGGATCCAGGGGGCGGTTATGAGCAGTTCTTC; CDR3 protein: CASSLDPGGGYEQFF
D gene: TRBD2; V gene: TRBV5-6; clone size: few; J gene: TRBJ2-7; CDR3 length: 15; CDR3 DNA: TGTGCCAGCAGCTTGTCCCTAGCGGGAGGGTACGAGCAGTACTTC; CDR3 protein: CASSLSLAGGYEQYF
D gene: .; V gene: TRBV5-1; clone size: few; J gene: TRBJ2-1; CDR3 length: 14; CDR3 DNA: TGCGCCAGCAGCTTGACAGGGACATACAATGAGCAGTTCTTC; CDR3 protein: CASSLTGTYNEQFF
D gene: .; V gene: TRBV4-1; clone size: .; J gene: TRBJ2-1; CDR3 length: 17; CDR3 DNA: TGCGCCAGCAGCCAAGGAGGGAGGGGGAGCTCCTACAATGAGCAGTTCTTC; CDR3 protein: CASSQGGRGSSYNEQFF
D gene: .; V gene: TRBV18; clone size: .; J gene: TRBJ2-3; CDR3 length: 16; CDR3 DNA: TGTGCCAGCTCCCCGCCCCCAGCGGTATACACAGATACGCAGTATTTT; CDR3 protein: CASSPPPAVYTDTQYF
D gene: .; V gene: TRBV9; clone size: once; J gene: TRBJ1-3; CDR3 length: 17; CDR3 DNA: TGTGCCAGCAGCGTAGGCCCGCAGGGACAAACTGGAAACACCATATATTTT; CDR3 protein: CASSVGPQGQTGNTIYF
D gene: TRBD2; V gene: TRBV7-2; clone size: .; J gene: TRBJ2-7; CDR3 length: 16; CDR3 DNA: TGTGCCAGCAGCTTAGTAGTAGCGGGAGGGGCCTACGGGCAGTACTTC; CDR3 protein: CASSLVVAGGAYGQYF
D gene: .; V gene: TRBV10-3; clone size: .; J gene: TRBJ1-5; CDR3 length: 14; CDR3 DNA: TGTGCCATCAGTGCTAAGGAGGGCAATCAGCCCCAGCATTTT; CDR3 protein: CAISAKEGNQPQHF
D gene: TRBD2; V gene: TRBV6-1; clone size: once; J gene: TRBJ2-1; CDR3 length: 16; CDR3 DNA: TGTGCCAGCAGTGAACCCACTAGCGGGAGAAGGAATGAGCAGTTCTTC; CDR3 protein: CASSEPTSGRRNEQFF
D gene: TRBD1; V gene: TRBV7-9; clone size: once; J gene: TRBJ1-6; CDR3 length: 13; CDR3 DNA: TGTGCCAGCAGCTTATCCCGGGACAGAGGACTCCACTTT; CDR3 protein: CASSLSRDRGLHF
D gene: .; V gene: TRBV27; clone size: .; J gene: TRBJ2-7; CDR3 length: 14; CDR3 DNA: TGTGCCAGCAGTTTACGCTATGTGGCCTACGAGCAGTACTTC; CDR3 protein: CASSLRYVAYEQYF
D gene: .; V gene: TRBV6-1; clone size: .; J gene: TRBJ2-5; CDR3 length: 13; CDR3 DNA: TGTGCCAGCAGTGAAGGGGTCGCGCGGAAGCAGTACTTC; CDR3 protein: CASSEGVARKQYF
D gene: TRBD2; V gene: TRBV4-1; clone size: few; J gene: TRBJ2-1; CDR3 length: 18; CDR3 DNA: TGCGCCAGCAGCCAAGATCCACCTAGCGGGAGATCCTACAATGAGCAGTTCTTC; CDR3 protein: CASSQDPPSGRSYNEQFF
D gene: .; V gene: TRBV19; clone size: .; J gene: TRBJ1-5; CDR3 length: 15; CDR3 DNA: TGTGCCAGTAACCCGGGGAGGGTACGAAATCAGCCCCAGCATTTT; CDR3 protein: CASNPGRVRNQPQHF
D gene: .; V gene: TRBV6-4; clone size: .; J gene: TRBJ1-5; CDR3 length: 13; CDR3 DNA: TGTGCCAGCAGTGACCAGAGCAATCAGCCCCAGCATTTT; CDR3 protein: CASSDQSNQPQHF
D gene: .; V gene: TRBV7-2; clone size: few; J gene: TRBJ2-7; CDR3 length: 15; CDR3 DNA: TGTGCCAGCAGCTTAAGACCGGGAGTCACCTACGAGCAGTACTTC; CDR3 protein: CASSLRPGVTYEQYF
D gene: .; V gene: TRBV20-1; clone size: .; J gene: TRBJ2-1; CDR3 length: 10; CDR3 DNA: TGCAGTTCCTATGACAATGAGCAGTTCTTC; CDR3 protein: CSSYDNEQFF
D gene: TRBD2; V gene: TRBV10-1; clone size: .; J gene: TRBJ2-3; CDR3 length: 16; CDR3 DNA: TGCGCCAGCAGTGAGTCCACTAGCGGAGTCAAAGATACGCAGTATTTT; CDR3 protein: CASSESTSGVKDTQYF
D gene: TRBD2; V gene: TRBV5-4; clone size: .; J gene: TRBJ2-1; CDR3 length: 17; CDR3 DNA: TGTGCCAGCAGCTTGTCGGCGGGAGGGCCCTCCTACAATGAGCAGTTCTTC; CDR3 protein: CASSLSAGGPSYNEQFF
D gene: TRBD2; V gene: TRBV2; clone size: .; J gene: TRBJ2-7; CDR3 length: 19; CDR3 DNA: TGTGCCAGCAGGGACCCGATGGATGCTAGCGGGAGGAACCCCTACGAGCAGTACTTC; CDR3 protein: CASRDPMDASGRNPYEQYF
D gene: .; V gene: TRBV28; clone size: .; J gene: TRBJ2-3; CDR3 length: 11; CDR3 DNA: TGTGCCATCAGCGTCACAGATACGCAGTATTTT; CDR3 protein: CAISVTDTQYF
D gene: .; V gene: TRBV7-7; clone size: .; J gene: TRBJ1-2; CDR3 length: 11; CDR3 DNA: TGTGCTAGCAGAAAATTCGATGGCTACACCTTC; CDR3 protein: CASRKFDGYTF
D gene: TRBD2; V gene: TRBV9; clone size: .; J gene: TRBJ2-2; CDR3 length: 17; CDR3 DNA: TGTGCCAGCAGCCCCCGGGGAGCGGGAGGGCCCACCGGGGAGCTGTTTTTT; CDR3 protein: CASSPRGAGGPTGELFF
D gene: .; V gene: TRBV19; clone size: .; J gene: TRBJ1-1; CDR3 length: 13; CDR3 DNA: TGTGCCAGTAGTATGCAGACAGGCACTGAAGCTTTCTTT; CDR3 protein: CASSMQTGTEAFF
D gene: .; V gene: TRBV28; clone size: .; J gene: TRBJ1-3; CDR3 length: 16; CDR3 DNA: TGTGCCAGCAATTCAGTCATCCCTTGGGCCGGAAACACCATATATTTT; CDR3 protein: CASNSVIPWAGNTIYF
D gene: .; V gene: TRBV4-1; clone size: .; J gene: TRBJ1-2; CDR3 length: 13; CDR3 DNA: TGCGCCAGCAGCCAAGATGGGGCTTTTGGCTACACCTTC; CDR3 protein: CASSQDGAFGYTF
D gene: .; V gene: TRBV11-3; clone size: .; J gene: TRBJ1-1; CDR3 length: 13; CDR3 DNA: TGTGCCAGCAGCTCCGTTGGGGCCCCTGAAGCTTTCTTT; CDR3 protein: CASSSVGAPEAFF
D gene: .; V gene: TRBV19; clone size: few; J gene: TRBJ1-1; CDR3 length: 14; CDR3 DNA: TGTGCCAGTAGTACCAGAGACAGAAACACTGAAGCTTTCTTT; CDR3 protein: CASSTRDRNTEAFF
D gene: .; V gene: TRBV11-3; clone size: few; J gene: TRBJ2-7; CDR3 length: 14; CDR3 DNA: TGTGCCAGCAGCTACACTAGTATTGCGTACGAGCAGTACTTC; CDR3 protein: CASSYTSIAYEQYF
D gene: .; V gene: TRBV6-5; clone size: .; J gene: TRBJ2-1; CDR3 length: 15; CDR3 DNA: TGTGCCAGCAGTTACTCGGCACTACCAAACAATGAGCAGTTCTTC; CDR3 protein: CASSYSALPNNEQFF
D gene: .; V gene: TRBV27; clone size: .; J gene: TRBJ2-7; CDR3 length: 13; CDR3 DNA: TGTGCCAGCAGTTTATCGTCCACCTACGAGCAGTACTTC; CDR3 protein: CASSLSSTYEQYF
D gene: .; V gene: TRBV11-2; clone size: few; J gene: TRBJ1-2; CDR3 length: 15; CDR3 DNA: TGTGCCAGCAGCTTAGGCCCAGGGCTTAACTATGGCTACACCTTC; CDR3 protein: CASSLGPGLNYGYTF
D gene: .; V gene: TRBV6-6; clone size: .; J gene: TRBJ2-3; CDR3 length: 15; CDR3 DNA: TGTGCCAGCCGCATCGGAGGGCCGCTTACAGATACGCAGTATTTT; CDR3 protein: CASRIGGPLTDTQYF